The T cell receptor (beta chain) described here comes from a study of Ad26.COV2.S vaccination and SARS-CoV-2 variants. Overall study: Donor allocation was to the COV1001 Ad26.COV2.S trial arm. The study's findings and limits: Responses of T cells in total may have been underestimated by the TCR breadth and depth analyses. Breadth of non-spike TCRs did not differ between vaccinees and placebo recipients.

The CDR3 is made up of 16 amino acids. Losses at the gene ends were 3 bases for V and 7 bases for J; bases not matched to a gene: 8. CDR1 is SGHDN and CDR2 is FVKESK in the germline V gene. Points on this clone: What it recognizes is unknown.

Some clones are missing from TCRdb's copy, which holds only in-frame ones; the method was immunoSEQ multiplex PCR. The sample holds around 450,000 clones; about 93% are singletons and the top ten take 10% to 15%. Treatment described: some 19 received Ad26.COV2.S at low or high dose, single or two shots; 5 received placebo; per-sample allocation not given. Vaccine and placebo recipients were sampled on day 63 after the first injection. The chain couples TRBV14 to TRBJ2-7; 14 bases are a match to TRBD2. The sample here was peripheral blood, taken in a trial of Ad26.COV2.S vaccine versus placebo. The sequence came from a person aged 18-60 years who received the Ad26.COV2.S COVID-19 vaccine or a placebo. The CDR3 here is CASSHETSGRADEQYF. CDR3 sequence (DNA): TGTGCCAGCAGCCACGAGACTAGCGGGAGGGCCGATGAGCAGTACTTC.